The 24 T cell receptor beta chains in this list originate from one sample, sequenced in a study of early T cells in non-severe SARS-CoV-2 infection. A single record per CDR3 protein comes from TCRdb applying MiXCR to the 5' RACE reads. The sample contains tens of thousands of distinct CDR3 sequences, over 10% of which appear only once. The sample taken for sequencing was whole blood. Source of these receptors: an adult who was a healthcare worker with PCR-confirmed SARS-CoV-2 infection or an uninfected control (not recorded which).

This clonotype occurred a few times. The CDR3 DNA sequence: TGTGCCAGCAGCAGGAAGACAGGGGGGAACACCGGGGAGCTGTTTTTT. Its translation is CASSRKTGGNTGELFF. This chain connects TRBV7-9 to TRBJ2-2; 9 nucleotides align to TRBD1. The V and J ends lost 5 bases and 1 base, in that order; junction bases with no gene match: 5. The germline V gene has CDR1 SEHNR and CDR2 FQNEAQ (reference sequence). The CDR3 extends over 16 amino acids. The whole variable domain, filled in from reference TRBV7-9 and TRBJ2-2, reads DTGVSQNPRHKITKRGQNVTFRCDPISEHNRLYWYRQTLGQGPEFLTYFQNEAQLEKSRLLSDRFSAERPKGSFSTLEIQRTEQGDSAMYLCASSRKTGGNTGELFFGEGSRLTVL.

The V gene is TRBV11-2, the J gene TRBJ2-7; the D gene is possibly TRBD1 (6 bases). There are 15 residues in the CDR3. The germline V and J ends were trimmed by 2 bases and 4 bases, with 15 bases remaining between them. Germline V gives CDR1 SGHAT, CDR2 FQNNGV. CDR3 protein: CASSLTGHLIYEQYF. CDR3 sequence (DNA): TGTGCCAGCAGCTTAACGGGACACCTGATTTACGAGCAGTACTTC.

This clonotype was detected ten times or more. The chain employs TRBV20-1 and TRBJ2-2; maybe TRBD1 (5 bases). Germline V gene sequence: CDR1 DFQATT, CDR2 SNEGSKA (reference sequence). V gave up 0 bases and J gave up 4 bases, with 12 bases separating them. The CDR3 is made up of 15 amino acids. The CDR3 here is CSARDLQGTTGELFF. The CDR3 coding sequence is TGCAGTGCTAGAGATCTCCAGGGAACCACCGGGGAGCTGTTTTTT.

Ten or more counts support this clonotype. This chain joins TRBV7-9 and TRBJ2-1; D is possibly TRBD2 (6 bases). Between the trimmed V and J ends, which lost 5 bases and 0 bases, there was a span of 20 bases. Germline-derived CDR1 and CDR2 are SEHNR and FQNEAQ (reference sequence). This CDR3 comprises 18 residues. The CDR3, as DNA: TGTGCCAGCAGCCTTACCCCGCTGGTGGACTACTCCTACAATGAGCAGTTCTTC. Translated: CASSLTPLVDYSYNEQFF.

This clonotype was observed a few times. This rearrangement joins TRBV6-6 to TRBJ1-1; D uncertain. The CDR3 consists of 13 residues. Trimming cost V 7 bases and J 1 base, with 10 bases left between them. Per the germline V gene, CDR1 is MNHNY and CDR2 is SVGAGI (reference sequence). The CDR3 region is CASTGYGNTEAFF. The CDR3 DNA reads TGTGCCAGCACGGGGTACGGGAACACTGAAGCTTTCTTT.

This clonotype was seen at least ten times. V gene TRBV20-1 combines with J gene TRBJ2-5; TRBD2 agrees at 8 bases. The CDR3 length is 13 residues. Trimming removed 6 bases from V and 1 base from J; junction bases left unmatched: 4. In germline, CDR1 is DFQATT, CDR2 SNEGSKA (reference sequence). The CDR3 is CSAIAGTQETQYF. For the CDR3, the DNA is TGCAGTGCAATAGCGGGGACCCAAGAGACCCAGTACTTC.

This clonotype was found a few times. The rearrangement links TRBV30 to TRBJ1-2; a possible D gene is TRBD1 (5 bases). This CDR3 contains 15 residues. The ends were cut back, 2 bases at V and 2 bases at J, with 15 bases in the middle. CDR1 is GTSNPN, CDR2 SVGIG, per germline (reference sequence). The CDR3 DNA is TGTGCCTGGAGTTCTGGGTTGGACACGAACTATGGCTACACCTTC. Its protein is CAWSSGLDTNYGYTF.

V gene TRBV4-3 combines with J gene TRBJ2-1, with D uncertain. Germline loops: CDR1 LGHNA, CDR2 YSLEER. The V gene lost 3 bases and the J gene lost 6 bases, with 12 bases spanning the gap. This CDR3 comprises 14 residues. CDR3: CASSQGLPANEQFF. The CDR3 DNA is TGCGCCAGCAGCCAGGGTCTCCCCGCCAATGAGCAGTTCTTC.

The chain uses TRBV5-8 and TRBJ2-7; no definite D call. The germline CDR1 and CDR2 sequences are SGHTS and YDEGEE. The V end was cut by 6 bases, the J end by 1 base, with 14 bases between. The length of the CDR3 is 14 residues. The DNA of the CDR3 is TGTGCCAGCAACGTACCCCAGGAGTCCTACGAGCAGTACTTC. The encoded protein is CASNVPQESYEQYF.

This clonotype occurred many times. V is TRBV20-1 and J is TRBJ2-1, with D possibly being TRBD2 (5 bases). The CDR3 spans 16 residues. Deletions cut 6 bases from V and 2 bases from J, with 20 bases between. Germline CDR1 DFQATT, CDR2 SNEGSKA (reference sequence). CDR3: CSAEESLDGPYNEQFF. CDR3 DNA: TGCAGTGCCGAAGAGTCACTAGACGGCCCCTACAATGAGCAGTTCTTC.

This clonotype was recorded a few times. The chain is built from TRBV11-2 and TRBJ1-5; D is possibly TRBD1 (5 bases). Per germline, CDR1 SGHAT and CDR2 FQNNGV. Trimming shortened V by 5 bases and J by 3 bases, and 20 bases separated the two germline ends. The CDR3 loop spans 17 amino acids. CDR3 sequence (DNA): TGTGCCAGCAGCCTCGACTACTATACAGGTCTCAATCAGCCCCAGCATTTT. It codes for CASSLDYYTGLNQPQHF.

Remarks on this clonotype: A clone one base away is much larger, so this may be a read error. The CDR3 region is CASSQERLDYGYTF. As DNA, the CDR3 is TGTGCCAGCAGCCAAGAACGATTAGACTATGGCTACACCTTC. This chain uses TRBV3-1 with TRBJ1-2, with D unresolved. The CDR3 spans 14 residues. Trimming left V 0 bases short and J 3 bases short, with 8 bases between. Looked up from germline, CDR1 is LGHDT and CDR2 is YNNKEL (reference sequence).

This clonotype was picked up many times. The V gene is TRBV9, the J gene TRBJ2-2; D is ambiguous. Trimming shortened V by 0 bases and J by 4 bases, and 4 bases separated the two germline ends. Per germline, CDR1 SGDLS and CDR2 YYNGEE. The CDR3 consists of 13 residues. CDR3 sequence (DNA): TGTGCCAGCAGCGTAGAGGGCACCGGGGAGCTGTTTTTT. The encoded protein is CASSVEGTGELFF.

This clonotype has more than one count but fewer than ten. This chain connects TRBV29-1 to TRBJ2-7; D is possibly TRBD2 (5 bases). Per germline, CDR1 SQVTM and CDR2 ANQGSEA. CDR3 length equals 14 residues. The V end was cut by 7 bases, the J end by 2 bases, with 18 bases between. CDR3 coding DNA: TGCAGCGCCGCGAGCGGTCCGGGCACCTACGAGCAGTACTTC. Its protein product is CSAASGPGTYEQYF.

There are a few counts of this clonotype. This chain joins TRBV3-1 and TRBJ2-1, with TRBD1 matching over 7 bases. Unmatched junction bases numbered 4, after V lost 4 bases and J lost 4 bases. CDR1 and CDR2 from the germline V gene are LGHDT and YNNKEL (reference sequence). CDR3 length: 14 amino acids. In DNA, the CDR3 is TGTGCCAGCAGCCTCCAGACAGGGTACAATGAGCAGTTCTTC. Protein: CASSLQTGYNEQFF.

The chain is built from TRBV7-8 and TRBJ1-2; D uncertain. The CDR3 runs 13 residues. The V gene's germline CDR1 is SGHVS and CDR2 FQNEAQ. V lost 5 bases and J 0 bases, leaving 7 bases between the germline ends. DNA of the CDR3: TGTGCCAGCAGCCCCGCCGCTAACTATGGCTACACCTTC. Translation gives CASSPAANYGYTF.

This clonotype was seen at least ten times. The rearrangement links TRBV2 to TRBJ1-4; the D gene is possibly TRBD1 (6 bases). The V gene's germline CDR1 is SNHLY and CDR2 FYNNEI. The CDR3 spans 14 residues. Trimming left V 8 bases short and J 8 bases short, with 18 bases between. CDR3 region: CASGRSNRAEKLFF. The DNA of the CDR3 is TGTGCCAGCGGAAGATCAAACAGGGCCGAAAAACTGTTTTTT.

This clonotype was picked up many times. The rearrangement links TRBV5-1 to TRBJ2-6; D possibly uses TRBD1 or TRBD2 (5 bases each). The V gene lost 2 bases and the J gene lost 0 bases, with 9 bases spanning the gap. The CDR3 runs 16 residues. From germline, CDR1 is SGHRS and CDR2 YFSETQ. In DNA form, the CDR3 reads TGCGCCAGCAGCTTCGGGACGAGCTCTGGGGCCAACGTCCTGACTTTC. Residues: CASSFGTSSGANVLTF.

This rearrangement joins TRBV5-5 to TRBJ1-1; the D is unclear. Trimming cost V 1 base and J 1 base, with 8 bases left between them. The CDR3 loop spans 14 amino acids. From germline, CDR1 is SGHKS and CDR2 YYEKEE (reference sequence). In DNA form, the CDR3 reads TGTGCCAGCAGCTTGAGGCCAGCGAACACTGAAGCTTTCTTT. Translation: CASSLRPANTEAFF.

This clonotype was detected only once. The genes are TRBV7-8 and TRBJ1-5; D remains ambiguous. CDR1 SGHVS and CDR2 FQNEAQ come from the germline V gene. This CDR3 has 14 residues. Between the trimmed V and J ends, which lost 3 bases and 0 bases, there was a span of 6 bases. CDR3 sequence (DNA): TGTGCCAGCAGCTTTGCGGGTAGCAATCAGCCCCAGCATTTT. Amino acids: CASSFAGSNQPQHF.

This clonotype was seen many times. V and J are TRBV6-1 and TRBJ1-1; no clear D. This CDR3 has 13 amino acids. V dropped 7 bases and J dropped 0 bases, with 9 bases sitting between them. Germline V gene sequence: CDR1 MNHNS, CDR2 SASEGT. For the CDR3, the DNA is TGTGCCAGCACCTTAGAGATGAACACTGAAGCTTTCTTT. It specifies CASTLEMNTEAFF.

At least ten counts were recorded for this clonotype. The V call is TRBV4-3, the J call TRBJ2-3; 8 bases align to TRBD2. This CDR3 has 17 residues. With V trimmed by 0 bases and J by 2 bases, 7 bases remained unmatched. The germline CDR1 and CDR2 sequences are LGHNA and YSLEER. For the CDR3, the DNA is TGCGCCAGCAGCCAAGACAACCAGCGGGGGTACACAGATACGCAGTATTTT. Protein sequence: CASSQDNQRGYTDTQYF.

This clonotype has a count of ten or more. J is TRBJ1-1 and V is TRBV20-1; D is uncertain. This CDR3 contains 11 residues. In germline, CDR1 is DFQATT, CDR2 SNEGSKA (reference sequence). The germline V and J ends were trimmed by 5 bases and 2 bases, with 6 bases remaining between them. The CDR3 coding sequence is TGCAGTGCTTTCCTCAACACTGAAGCTTTCTTT. Its protein is CSAFLNTEAFF.

This sequence joins TRBV7-2 and TRBJ2-6, with TRBD2 as a possible D gene (5 bases). The CDR3 has 14 amino acids. V was clipped by 5 bases and J by 1 base, with 6 bases between them. CDR1 is SGHTA, CDR2 FQGNSA, per germline. The CDR3 loop reads CASSDYSGANVLTF. The CDR3 coding sequence is TGTGCCAGCAGCGACTATTCTGGGGCCAACGTCCTGACTTTC.